What follows are 29 T cell receptor beta chains derived from one specimen sequenced in a study of technical replicates of blood from several donors. Assay: immunoSEQ multiplex PCR; the TCRdb copy retains only in-frame clones and omits some. The repertoire consists of some 71,000 clones, with 95% to 98% occurring once and the leading ten covering approximately 0.2%. Sequences were obtained from T cells isolated from PBMCs. All receptors come from a human donor in good health.

This clone showed up just once. V gene TRBV7-6 combines with J gene TRBJ2-3, with 11 bases lining up with TRBD1. The CDR3 covers 20 residues. Germline V gene data show CDR1 as SGHVS and CDR2 as FNYEAQ. The V and J ends lost 4 bases and 6 bases, in that order; junction bases with no gene match: 21. CDR3 in amino acids: CASSSYLQAPGQGVWDTQYF. The CDR3 DNA reads as TGTGCCAGCAGCTCATATTTACAAGCTCCGGGACAGGGGGTTTGGGATACGCAGTATTTT.

V is TRBV11-2 and J is TRBJ1-4; D ambiguous. This CDR3 comprises 11 residues. Germline values: CDR1 SGHAT, CDR2 FQNNGV. V was clipped by 3 bases and J by 8 bases, with 4 bases between them. The CDR3 DNA sequence: TGTGCCAGCAGCTTCCAGGAAAAACTGTTTTTT. Encoded protein: CASSFQEKLFF.

In its sample, this clone was seen a few times. This chain connects TRBV19 to TRBJ2-7; D is uncertain. Germline assignment: CDR1 LNHDA and CDR2 SQIVND (reference sequence). V lost 6 bases to trimming and J lost 0 bases, with 9 bases between them. The CDR3 contains 13 residues. The DNA of the CDR3 is TGTGCCAGTAGCCAAATCCCCTCCTACGAGCAGTACTTC. It encodes CASSQIPSYEQYF.

V and J are TRBV4-1 and TRBJ2-1, with 7 nucleotides matching TRBD2. The CDR3 covers 17 residues. After removal of 0 bases from V and 8 bases from J, the junction contained 13 bases not matched to a gene. Germline-derived CDR1 and CDR2 are MGHRA and YSYEKL. The CDR3 region has the DNA TGCGCCAGCAGCCAAGATATAGGAAGCGGGATTTTCTATGAGCAGTTCTTC. Translation: CASSQDIGSGIFYEQFF.

Written as DNA, the CDR3 is TGTGCCAGCAGCTTAGCGGGGGCAGACTACGAGCAGTACTTC. Translated: CASSLAGADYEQYF. The V and J genes are TRBV7-8 and TRBJ2-7; a weak D match, TRBD1 (6 bases). The CDR3 runs to 14 residues. CDR1 and CDR2 from the germline V gene are SGHVS and FQNEAQ. V was pared by 0 bases and J by 3 bases, with 9 bases between.

The V and J genes are TRBV25-1 and TRBJ2-3; the match to TRBD1 covers 10 bases. In germline, CDR1 is MGHDK, CDR2 SYGVNS. This CDR3 has 15 amino acids. Germline trimming cut 8 bases from V and 3 bases from J; bases unmatched to any gene: 8. The CDR3 DNA follows: TGTGCCAGCGGCAGGACAGGGGGGAATACAGATACGCAGTATTTT. This sequence encodes CASGRTGGNTDTQYF. Combining the CDR3 with reference TRBV25-1 and TRBJ2-3 gives the whole variable domain EADIYQTPRYLVIGTGKKITLECSQTMGHDKMYWYQQDPGMELHLIHYSYGVNSTEKGDLSSESTVSRIRTEHFPLTLESARPSHTSQYLCASGRTGGNTDTQYFGPGTRLTVL.

This clone showed up just once. The chain links TRBV30 to TRBJ2-4; 7 bases agree with TRBD1. There are 12 residues in the CDR3. The J segment lost 8 bases and the V segment lost 2 bases, leaving 3 bases of the junction unmatched. The V gene's germline CDR1 is GTSNPN and CDR2 SVGIG (reference sequence). CDR3 region: CAWSLRGHIQYF. The CDR3 coding sequence is TGTGCCTGGAGTCTTAGGGGGCACATTCAGTACTTC. The full variable domain, in which reference TRBV30 and TRBJ2-4 provide the parts outside the CDR3, is SQTIHQWPATLVQPVGSPLSLECTVEGTSNPNLYWYRQAAGRGLQLLFYSVGIGQISSEVPQNLSASRPQDRQFILSSKKLLLSDSGFYLCAWSLRGHIQYFGAGTRLSVL.

The V gene is TRBV4-2, the J gene TRBJ2-1; TRBD2 agrees at 11 bases. V dropped 1 base and J dropped 6; count of bases not matched to a gene: 5. CDR3 length equals 16 residues. The germline V gene encodes CDR1 LGHNA and CDR2 YNFKEQ. CDR3 coding DNA: TGTGCCAGCAGCCAAGGTGTAGGGACTAGCGGCAATGAGCAGTTCTTC. As protein: CASSQGVGTSGNEQFF.

In its sample, this clone was seen once. J is TRBJ2-2 and V is TRBV5-1; D perhaps matches TRBD2 (5 bases). The CDR3 is made up of 18 amino acids. In germline, CDR1 is SGHRS, CDR2 YFSETQ. V shed 0 bases and J shed 6 bases, with 21 bases lying between them. The DNA for the CDR3 is TGCGCCAGCAGCTTGGACCTTCGTCAGCGGAACTTGCCCGGGGAGCTGTTTTTT. Protein product: CASSLDLRQRNLPGELFF. Together with reference TRBV5-1 and TRBJ2-2, the CDR3 gives the full variable domain: KAGVTQTPRYLIKTRGQQVTLSCSPISGHRSVSWYQQTPGQGLQFLFEYFSETQRNKGNFPGRFSGRQFSNSRSEMNVSTLELGDSALYLCASSLDLRQRNLPGELFFGEGSRLTVL.

This CDR3 is CASIGDLYSPLHF. In DNA, the CDR3 is TGTGCCAGTATAGGAGATCTCTATTCACCCCTCCACTTT. The chain links TRBV19 to TRBJ1-6; D gene uncertain. This CDR3 region has 13 residues. V gave up 7 bases and J gave up 8 bases, with 12 bases separating them. Germline CDR1 reads LNHDA; CDR2 reads SQIVND (reference sequence). The whole variable domain, filled in from reference TRBV19 and TRBJ1-6, reads DGGITQSPKYLFRKEGQNVTLSCEQNLNHDAMYWYRQDPGQGLRLIYYSQIVNDFQKGDIAEGYSVSREKKESFPLTVTSAQKNPTAFYLCASIGDLYSPLHFGNGTRLTVT.

The rearrangement links TRBV10-3 to TRBJ1-3; D gene ambiguous. V shed 0 bases and J shed 3 bases, with 9 bases lying between them. This CDR3 is 15 amino acids long. The germline V gene has CDR1 ENHRY and CDR2 SYGVKD. The CDR3 sequence: CAISESRGNGNTIYF. CDR3 DNA: TGTGCCATCAGTGAGTCTCGAGGAAATGGAAACACCATATATTTT.

This chain joins TRBV29-1 and TRBJ2-3; D uncertain. From germline, CDR1 is SQVTM and CDR2 ANQGSEA. The CDR3 is 16 residues long. The germline V and J ends were trimmed by 3 bases and 2 bases, with 18 bases remaining between them. The CDR3 sequence is CSVEVWLGTTTDTQYF. The DNA of the CDR3 is TGCAGCGTTGAGGTGTGGTTGGGTACTACCACAGATACGCAGTATTTT.

The V and J genes are TRBV5-1 and TRBJ2-5; TRBD2 is a possible D gene (6 bases). The length of the CDR3 is 15 residues. Trimming took off 2 bases at V and 5 bases at J, with 16 bases between the two ends. Germline CDR1 SGHRS, CDR2 YFSETQ. The CDR3 region has the DNA TGCGCCAGCAGCTTCTCAGGGACTCCGGGCGAGACCCAGTACTTC. Encoded protein: CASSFSGTPGETQYF.

The chain has TRBV19 and TRBJ2-5, with TRBD1 matching over 9 bases. With V trimmed by 7 bases and J by 5 bases, 5 bases remained unmatched. The V gene's germline CDR1 is LNHDA and CDR2 SQIVND (reference sequence). CDR3 size: 13 residues. CDR3 protein: CASTQGTGETQYF. The CDR3 nucleotides read TGTGCCAGTACCCAAGGGACAGGGGAGACCCAGTACTTC.

This chain uses TRBV28 with TRBJ2-3; 7 positions agree with TRBD1. Germline CDR1 and CDR2: MDHEN and SYDVKM. This CDR3 comprises 15 residues. J lost 2 bases, V lost 7 bases, and 9 bases had no gene match. This CDR3 is CASNQQGLNTDTQYF. In nucleotides, the CDR3 is TGTGCCAGCAACCAACAGGGGTTAAACACAGATACGCAGTATTTT.

The rearrangement uses TRBV18 and TRBJ2-2; no definite D call. The CDR3 extends over 17 amino acids. Per the germline V gene, CDR1 is KGHSH and CDR2 is LQKENI. V lost 3 bases to trimming and J lost 0 bases, with 14 bases between them. The CDR3 region is CASSPDRASTNTGELFF. CDR3 coding DNA: TGTGCCAGCTCACCCGATCGCGCCTCCACGAACACCGGGGAGCTGTTTTTT.

The chain combines TRBV25-1 with TRBJ2-2, with D possibly TRBD2 on 6 matching bases. This CDR3 has 13 residues. V was clipped by 6 bases and J by 5 bases, with 10 bases between them. Germline assignment: CDR1 MGHDK and CDR2 SYGVNS. The CDR3 here is CASRRGGTGELFF. CDR3 nucleotide sequence: TGTGCCAGCAGGCGGGGTGGGACCGGGGAGCTGTTTTTT.

The CDR3 region has the DNA TGTGCCAGCAGCTCGTATACAGGGGGCGCGGGAAAACTGTTTTTT. Amino acid sequence: CASSSYTGGAGKLFF. This chain links TRBV7-9 with TRBJ1-4; 9 bases map to TRBD1. The V segment lost 4 bases and the J segment 10 bases; nucleotides outside the gene matches: 10. The germline gives CDR1 SEHNR, CDR2 FQNEAQ (reference sequence). The CDR3 sequence is 15 residues long.

The gene calls are TRBV25-1 and TRBJ1-5, with 7 positions matching TRBD1. CDR3 length: 13 residues. V lost 4 bases to trimming and J lost 5 bases; unmatched junction nucleotides: 2. Germline V CDR1 and CDR2: MGHDK, SYGVNS. CDR3 residues: CASSGDSYQPQHF. Here the CDR3 DNA reads TGTGCCAGCAGTGGGGACAGCTATCAGCCCCAGCATTTT.

The V and J genes are TRBV11-3 and TRBJ2-2, with 9 bases identical to TRBD2. The CDR3 loop spans 16 amino acids. Germline CDR1 and CDR2: SGHNT and YENEEA. Trimming took 1 base from V and 0 from J; bases not matched to a gene: 0. CDR3 sequence reads: CASSLGGGANTGELFF. In DNA, the CDR3 is TGTGCCAGCAGCTTAGGCGGGGGGGCGAACACCGGGGAGCTGTTTTTT.

The V call is TRBV5-4, the J call TRBJ1-1; the D gene is possibly TRBD1 (6 bases). Trimming left V 3 bases short and J 2 bases short, with 20 bases between. This CDR3 comprises 17 residues. The germline CDR1 and CDR2 sequences are SGHNT and YYREEE (reference sequence). CDR3 sequence: CASSSWDTGPANTEAFF. Written as DNA, the CDR3 is TGTGCCAGCAGCTCGTGGGACACCGGACCGGCAAACACTGAAGCTTTCTTT.

The CDR3 is CASRGDRGDGYTF. The DNA of the CDR3 is TGTGCCAGCAGGGGGGACAGGGGGGATGGCTACACCTTC. V is TRBV2 and J is TRBJ1-2, with TRBD1 identical over 11 bases. Germline V gene lookup returns CDR1 SNHLY and CDR2 FYNNEI. V shed 6 bases and J 6 bases; nucleotides not matched to a gene: 3. CDR3 size: 13 residues.

The chain is built from TRBV29-1 and TRBJ1-5; D is unclear. Germline assignment: CDR1 SQVTM and CDR2 ANQGSEA. V was pared by 4 bases and J by 12 bases, with 13 bases between. This CDR3 contains 11 residues. CDR3 protein: CSVGDQEVQHF. CDR3 DNA: TGCAGCGTTGGCGACCAGGAGGTCCAGCATTTT.

The gene calls are TRBV25-1 and TRBJ2-5; 15 positions match TRBD2. Germline V gives CDR1 MGHDK, CDR2 SYGVNS. CDR3 length: 16 amino acids. The V gene end was trimmed by 2 bases and the J gene end by 5 bases; junction bases not matched to a gene: 3. The chain's CDR3 is CASSEAGTSGRETQYF. The CDR3 bases are TGTGCCAGCAGTGAAGCCGGGACTAGCGGGAGGGAGACCCAGTACTTC. The whole variable domain, filled in from reference TRBV25-1 and TRBJ2-5, reads EADIYQTPRYLVIGTGKKITLECSQTMGHDKMYWYQQDPGMELHLIHYSYGVNSTEKGDLSSESTVSRIRTEHFPLTLESARPSHTSQYLCASSEAGTSGRETQYFGPGTRLLVL.

This clone showed up just once. V is TRBV4-1 and J is TRBJ1-4; D is ambiguous. Germline V gene data show CDR1 as MGHRA and CDR2 as YSYEKL. The ends were cut back, 1 base at V and 2 bases at J, with 11 bases in the middle. This CDR3 contains 16 residues. CDR3 region: CASSQVSPRTNEKLFF. The CDR3 bases are TGCGCCAGCAGCCAAGTCTCCCCCAGGACTAATGAAAAACTGTTTTTT.

CDR3 protein: CASSEEGYEQYF. CDR3 DNA: TGTGCCAGCAGTGAAGAGGGGTACGAGCAGTACTTC. V is TRBV6-1 and J is TRBJ2-7, with D perhaps matching TRBD1 (5 bases). The CDR3 is 12 residues long. Germline V gene lookup returns CDR1 MNHNS and CDR2 SASEGT. V lost 1 base to trimming and J lost 4 bases, with 5 bases between them.

This clone was seen a single time. The chain employs TRBV5-5 and TRBJ2-7, with D unresolved. Germline V gives CDR1 SGHKS, CDR2 YYEKEE (reference sequence). Trimming pared 0 bases from V and 2 bases from J, leaving 9 bases between. There are 14 residues in the CDR3. The CDR3 DNA follows: TGTGCCAGCAGCTTGGCTATCAAACCCTACGAGCAGTACTTC. Encoded protein: CASSLAIKPYEQYF.

The gene calls are TRBV29-1 and TRBJ2-7; D gene uncertain. Trimming pared 4 bases from V and 5 bases from J, leaving 12 bases between. The CDR3 is 12 residues long. The germline gives CDR1 SQVTM, CDR2 ANQGSEA. CDR3 DNA: TGCAGCGTTGTTTGGCCCCAAGACGAGCAGTACTTC. Its protein product is CSVVWPQDEQYF.

This clone showed up just once. The chain combines TRBV5-1 with TRBJ2-2, with TRBD1 matching over 9 bases. The CDR3 is 17 residues long. V lost 1 base and J lost 5; bases outside the gene matches: 9. Germline-derived CDR1 and CDR2 are SGHRS and YFSETQ. The CDR3 sequence is CASSLTTGGLRTGELFF. Here the CDR3 DNA reads TGCGCCAGCAGCTTGACGACAGGGGGTTTGAGGACCGGGGAGCTGTTTTTT.